This T cell receptor beta chain was profiled in a study of human T cells and chemical hapten exposure. Background on the study: Women made up most patients, who had alopecia areata, totalis or universalis.

This clonotype was seen a handful of times. Its antigen is not identified. The time point is: pre-sensitization, week 0. Regarding treatment: therapeutic diphenylcyclopropenone sensitization with weekly scalp DPC. Each patch test followed a blood draw. Deletions cut 1 base from V and 0 bases from J, with 7 bases between. CDR1 and CDR2 (germline): WSHSY, SAAADI. The CDR3 is 15 amino acids. Each CDR3 protein is one row after TCRdb ran MiXCR on the RACE reads. The sample carries more than 250,000 distinct CDR3 sequences, around 7.3% recorded once. Study-level results: Significantly more large CDR3 similarity clusters were formed by expanded TCRs than by controls.

The specimen was whole blood, collected in connection with sensitization to the hapten diphenylcyclopropenone (DPC). V is TRBV10-2 and J is TRBJ2-4, with D unresolved. The TCR comes from a man aged 18 to 29 with alopecia areata. Some clones in this sample may be carry-over from other donors' samples. The CDR3 DNA reads TGCGCCAGCAGTGAGTTAAGTCTAGCCAAAAACATTCAGTACTTC. Amino acids: CASSELSLAKNIQYF.